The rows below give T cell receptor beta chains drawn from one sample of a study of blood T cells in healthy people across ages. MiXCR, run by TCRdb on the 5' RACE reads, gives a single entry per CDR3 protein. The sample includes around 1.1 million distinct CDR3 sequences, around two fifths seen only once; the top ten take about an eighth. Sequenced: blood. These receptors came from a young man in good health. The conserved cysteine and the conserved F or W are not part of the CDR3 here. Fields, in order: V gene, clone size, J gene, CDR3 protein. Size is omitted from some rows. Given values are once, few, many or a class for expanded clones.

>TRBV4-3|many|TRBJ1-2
ASSQDRIGSGYGYT
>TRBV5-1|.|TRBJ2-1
ASSPWTSGDAYNEQF
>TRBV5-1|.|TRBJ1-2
ASSSETGSNYGHT
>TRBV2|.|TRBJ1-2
ASSEAGSGYT
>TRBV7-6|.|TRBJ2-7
ASSLIVGTGRRSNEQY
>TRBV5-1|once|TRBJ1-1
ASSSQKTASADTEAF
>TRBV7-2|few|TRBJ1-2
ASSPSTQGYGYT
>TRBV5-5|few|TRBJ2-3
ASSLAGIDTQY
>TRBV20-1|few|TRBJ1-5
SATEGVNQPQH
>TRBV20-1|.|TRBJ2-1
SAQTGEEYNEQF
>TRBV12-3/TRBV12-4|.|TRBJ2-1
ASSLSISRDYNEQF
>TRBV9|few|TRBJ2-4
ASSAKPSGWAKNIQY
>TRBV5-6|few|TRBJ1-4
ASNFGTGFAKLF
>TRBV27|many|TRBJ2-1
ASSLVVPLYNEQF